This record looks at one T cell receptor (beta chain) sequence and its context. Its antigen is unknown. This specimen comes from a study of blood T cells in healthy people across ages. Study context: The capture of about one barcoded beta molecule per two T cells was achieved by template switching. Study-level findings and limits: The long-lived group displayed more naive CD4+ cells, plus higher diversity, than the aged donors did.

Using a J-beta primer mix together with a sample-barcoded 5' primer, a second PCR was run for roughly 7 to 12 cycles. TCRdb re-called the 5' RACE reads through MiXCR, storing one row per CDR3 protein. The data hold over 1.5 million distinct CDR3 sequences, with about 50% observed a single time. Sample: blood. This TCR was recovered from a woman between 40 and 50 years old in good health.

The CDR3 sequence: CASSPGTGPRSGANVLTF. The CDR3 bases are TGTGCCAGCAGCCCCGGGACAGGACCCCGCTCTGGGGCCAACGTCCTGACTTTC. The rearrangement uses TRBV6-2 or TRBV6-3 and TRBJ2-6, with 8 bases aligning to TRBD1. Per germline, CDR1 MNHEY and CDR2 SVGEGT. The CDR3 length is 18 residues. The ends lost 6 bases at V and 0 bases at J; junction bases unmatched: 10.